Listed below are T cell receptor beta chains from one sample, sequenced in a study of T cell clones after liver transplantation. Profiled with immunoSEQ multiplex PCR; TCRdb holds only in-frame clones, not every one. Among approximately 100,000 clones listed, approximately 79% were seen once. The material sequenced was CD4+ T cells from blood, taken around 48 months after liver transplant. These receptors originate from a human patient who received a liver transplant. Among the T cells, some may be from the graft donor. Both conserved end residues are part of each CDR3. Each record gives: clone size, J gene, D gene, V gene, CDR3 DNA, CDR3 protein. A D gene is named only where the DNA matches it firmly. Where a row states a size, it is once, few, many or the class of an expanded clone; other rows omit it.

.,TRBJ2-7,TRBD1,TRBV6-5,TGTGCCAGCAGCCGACAGGGCGGTTTCTACGAGCAGTACTTC,CASSRQGGFYEQYF
.,TRBJ2-7,.,TRBV19,TGTGCCAGTAGCCACCCTCCCCGGGCGAACGAGCAGTACTTC,CASSHPPRANEQYF
.,TRBJ1-1,.,TRBV27,TGTGCCAGCAGTCATCTCGGGACCACTGAAGCTTTCTTT,CASSHLGTTEAFF
.,TRBJ2-3,TRBD1,TRBV5-8,TGTGCCAGCAGACCGGACAGGGGCGGCGCAGATACGCAGTATTTT,CASRPDRGGADTQYF
once,TRBJ2-2,.,TRBV11-3,TGTGCCAGCAGTTATCCTACCGGGGAGCTGTTTTTT,CASSYPTGELFF
.,TRBJ1-1,.,TRBV6-5,TGTGCCAGCAGGGGGGCGCGGAACTCTGAAGCTTTCTTT,CASRGARNSEAFF
.,TRBJ2-5,.,TRBV7-3,TGTGCCAGCAGTTCATTCGGGGGCCGGGAGACCCAGTACTTC,CASSSFGGRETQYF
.,TRBJ1-2,TRBD1,TRBV19,TGTGCCAGTAGTATCGGGACAGCGAGACCAGACTTCTATGGCTACACCTTC,CASSIGTARPDFYGYTF
.,TRBJ2-1,TRBD2,TRBV6-1,TGTGCCAGCAGTGGACTAGCGGGCCGGGGCGATGAGCAGTTCTTC,CASSGLAGRGDEQFF
.,TRBJ2-5,.,TRBV11-2,TGTGCCAGCAGCCGACTCGTAACGATTGAGACCCAGTACTTC,CASSRLVTIETQYF